The 22 T cell receptor beta chains below come from one sample, sequenced in a study of tumor and adjacent non-tumor tissue in lung cancer. The template was RNA from unsorted bulk tissue. Three rounds of nested PCR, following a modified ARM-PCR protocol, produced the TCRbeta library. In TCRdb, the multiplex PCR reads were re-called with MiXCR into one record per CDR3 protein. Of approximately 68,000 distinct CDR3 sequences listed, roughly 73% were seen once; the top ten hold approximately 28%. The sequenced sample was lung tumor tissue. The source of these receptors is a man aged 55 to 69 with non-small cell lung cancer.

This clonotype occurred once. Germline is not matched at one junction end, which may reflect a read error. The chain recombines TRBV29-1 with TRBJ1-1; a weak D match, TRBD1 (5 bases). This CDR3 contains 13 residues. From germline, CDR1 is SQVTM and CDR2 ANQGSEA. This chain's CDR3 is CSGNTRGGTETFF. CDR3 in DNA: TGCAGCGGAAATACAAGGGGAGGCACTGAAACTTTCTTT. The full variable domain, in which reference TRBV29-1 and TRBJ1-1 provide the parts outside the CDR3, is SAVISQKPSRDICQRGTSLTIQCQVDSQVTMMFWYRQQPGQSLTLIATANQGSEATYESGFVIDKFPISRPNLTFSTLTVSNMSPEDSSIYLCSGNTRGGTETFFGQGTRLTVV.

This chain joins TRBV20-1 and TRBJ1-1; D gene uncertain. From germline, CDR1 is DFQATT and CDR2 SNEGSKA (reference sequence). The CDR3 is made up of 15 amino acids. The CDR3 bases are TGCAATGCCCCCTTGGGGAAGTCTCTGGACACTGAAGCTTTCTTT. Its translation is CNAPLGKSLDTEAFF.

This clonotype was recorded once. The junction and the germline gene differ at one end; a read error may be behind it. The rearrangement links TRBV29-1 to TRBJ1-1; no definite D call. The CDR3 loop spans 13 amino acids. Per the germline V gene, CDR1 is SQVTM and CDR2 is ANQGSEA. CDR3 region: CSVWARMNTEASF. The DNA for the CDR3 is TGCAGCGTTTGGGCGCGGATGAACACTGAAGCTTCCTTT.

Comment on this clonotype: It may be a read error: a sequence one base away is much more abundant. The V gene is TRBV5-6, the J gene TRBJ2-5; no reliable D call. V was trimmed by 4 bases and J by 4 bases, leaving 8 bases between them. The CDR3 is 12 amino acids. In germline, CDR1 is SGHDT, CDR2 YYEEEE. In DNA, the CDR3 is TGTGCCAGCAGCCACTGGGCAGAGACCCAGTACTTC. This encodes CASSHWAETQYF.

Concerning this clonotype itself: The CDR3 does not close with the conserved phenylalanine or tryptophan, likely indicating a read error. V usage is TRBV11-3 and J usage is TRBJ2-3; D remains unclear. The V gene's germline CDR1 is SGHNT and CDR2 YENEEA. CDR3 size: 13 residues. The CDR3 region is CASCLVPQDMQYL. CDR3 sequence (DNA): TGTGCCAGCTGCTTAGTCCCCCAAGATATGCAGTATTTG.

A remark on this clonotype: A much larger clone lies one base from this, so it may be a read error. The chain carries TRBV11-2 and TRBJ1-2; 7 nucleotides agree with TRBD1. Germline V lookup: CDR1 SGHAT, CDR2 FQNNGV. The CDR3 consists of 13 residues. CDR3 loop: CASCLDRDNGYTF. The CDR3 DNA is TGTGCCAGCTGCTTAGACAGGGATAATGGCTACACCTTC.

This clonotype was recorded many times. V usage is TRBV5-4 and J usage is TRBJ2-7, with 8 bases fitting TRBD1. The CDR3 extends over 13 amino acids. V shed 4 bases, J shed 4 bases, and the junction held 4 bases outside the gene matches. CDR1 SGHNT and CDR2 YYREEE come from the germline V gene (reference sequence). CDR3 sequence (DNA): TGTGCCAGCAGCCCGGACAGGGTTTACGAGCAGTACTTC. Its protein product is CASSPDRVYEQYF.

Turning to this clonotype: Mismatch with germline at one junction end may stem from a read error. The chain couples TRBV20-1 to TRBJ2-1; no reliable D call. Looked up from germline, CDR1 is DFQATT and CDR2 is SNEGSKA (reference sequence). This CDR3 comprises 14 residues. CDR3 sequence: CSVRVGIKSHEQFF. The CDR3, as DNA: TGCAGTGTTAGAGTGGGGATTAAATCTCATGAGCAGTTCTTC.

Concerning this clonotype itself: This may stem from a read error, because a much larger clone lies one nucleotide away. This rearrangement joins TRBV30 to TRBJ1-5; TRBD1 matches 10 bases. The CDR3 has 12 residues. Germline V gives CDR1 GTSNPN, CDR2 SVGIG (reference sequence). V lost 5 bases, J lost 6 bases, and 1 base stayed unmatched. CDR3 DNA sequence: TGTGCCTGGGGGACAGGGGTTCAGCCCCAGCATTTT. Protein product: CAWGTGVQPQHF.

About this clonotype: At one of its ends the junction is not consistent with the germline gene, which may arise from a read error. The chain links TRBV5-1 to TRBJ2-1; 7 bases are shared with TRBD1. The CDR3 covers 16 residues. CDR1 is SGHRS and CDR2 is YFSETQ in the germline V gene. The CDR3 loop reads CTSSLTEVRGSNEQFF. CDR3 bases: TGCACCAGCAGCTTGACAGAGGTCAGGGGGAGTAATGAGCAGTTCTTT.

This clonotype was seen just once. One junction end disagrees with the germline gene, perhaps due to a read error. The gene calls are TRBV10-3 and TRBJ2-6; TRBD2 matches 14 bases. Germline assignment: CDR1 ENHRY and CDR2 SYGVKD. The CDR3 loop spans 20 amino acids. In DNA form, the CDR3 reads TGTGCCTTCAGTGAACATGGGACTAGCGGGAGAGACTCCGGGACCAACGTCCTGACTTTC. Encoded protein: CAFSEHGTSGRDSGTNVLTF.

Comment on this clonotype: Its ends do not fully match the called genes, so a read error is possible. This rearrangement joins TRBV10-3 to TRBJ2-6, with 14 nucleotides matching TRBD2. CDR1 is ENHRY, CDR2 SYGVKD, per germline. The CDR3 covers 20 residues. The CDR3 protein is CAIGEHETSGRDSGAMVLTF. The CDR3 DNA follows: TGTGCCATCGGTGAACATGAGACTAGCGGGAGGGACTCTGGGGCCATGGTCCTGACTTTC.

About this clonotype itself: Its ends do not fully match the called genes, so a read error is possible. This CDR3 reads CVISESKDTQYF. Here the CDR3 DNA reads TGTGTCATCAGTGAGTCGAAGGATACCCAGTACTTC. The J gene is TRBJ2-5, the V gene TRBV10-3; no firm D call. Germline V lookup: CDR1 ENHRY, CDR2 SYGVKD. The length of the CDR3 is 12 residues.

Notes on this clonotype: A single base separates this from a much larger clone, so it may be a read error. The chain combines TRBV5-6 with TRBJ1-1; D unclear. With 0 bases removed from V and 10 bases from J, the gap between germline ends came to 10 bases. The germline gives CDR1 SGHDT, CDR2 YYEEEE. This CDR3 comprises 12 residues. CDR3 region: CASSLDRGGAFF. The CDR3 bases are TGTGCCAGCAGCTTGGATAGAGGTGGAGCTTTCTTT.

Regarding this clonotype: Relative to the germline gene, one junction end is altered; a read error may explain this. The rearrangement links TRBV6-5 to TRBJ2-2; 8 bases agree with TRBD2. The CDR3 is made up of 18 amino acids. Per germline, CDR1 MNHEY and CDR2 SVGAGI. The chain's CDR3 is CASSYGRGGPSPAGELFF. The DNA of the CDR3 is TGTGCCAGCAGTTACGGTCGCGGGGGGCCATCCCCGGCCGGGGAGCTGTTCTTT.

This clonotype was counted ten times or more. CDR3 in amino acids: CSVRDRGSINEQFF. The CDR3 bases are TGCAGCGTCAGGGACAGGGGTTCTATCAATGAGCAGTTCTTC. The chain joins TRBV29-1 to TRBJ2-1, with TRBD1 identical over 10 bases. Germline trimming cut 6 bases from V and 6 bases from J; bases unmatched to any gene: 8. The CDR3 runs to 14 residues. Per the germline V gene, CDR1 is SQVTM and CDR2 is ANQGSEA.

This clonotype was detected only once. One end of the junction is discordant with germline, which a read error may explain. This chain joins TRBV28 and TRBJ2-6, with 7 bases lining up with TRBD1. CDR3 length: 17 amino acids. The germline V gene encodes CDR1 MDHEN and CDR2 SYDVKM. CDR3 in amino acids: CAIILTGRWSGANVLTF. CDR3 bases: TGTGCCATCATTTTGACAGGGCGATGGTCTGGGGCCAACGTACTGACTTTC.

This clonotype was picked up one time. This rearrangement joins TRBV6-5 to TRBJ1-3; D may be TRBD1 (6 bases). The CDR3 sequence is 15 residues long. CDR1 is MNHEY, CDR2 SVGAGI, per germline. Between the trimmed V and J ends, which lost 8 bases and 0 bases, there was a span of 14 bases. In nucleotides, the CDR3 is TGTGCCAGCTGCTTACAGGGTCACTCTGGAAACACCATATATTTT. It yields the protein CASCLQGHSGNTIYF.

This clonotype occurred many times. The chain is built from TRBV5-5 and TRBJ2-5; TRBD1 is a possible D gene (8 bases). The CDR3 totals 14 residues. CDR1 is SGHKS, CDR2 YYEKEE, per germline (reference sequence). Trimming removed 4 bases from V and 5 bases from J, with 15 bases in between. The CDR3 DNA sequence: TGTGCCAGCAGCATCGGACAGGGAGGGGAGACCCAGTACTTC. Its translation is CASSIGQGGETQYF.

Details on this clonotype: This may come from a read error, since a much larger clone is one base off. CDR3 in DNA: TGTGCCAGCAGCTTAGGAGAAGCTAGCGGGAGCGGGGAGGCCCAGTACTTC. This gives the protein CASSLGEASGSGEAQYF. The genes are TRBV13 and TRBJ2-5, with 10 bases lining up with TRBD2. With V trimmed by 0 bases and J by 9 bases, 13 bases remained unmatched. Germline V gene lookup returns CDR1 PRHDT and CDR2 FYEKMQ (reference sequence). The CDR3 loop spans 17 amino acids. Looking up the rest from reference TRBV13 and TRBJ2-5 gives the full variable domain: AAGVIQSPRHLIKEKRETATLKCYPIPRHDTVYWYQQGPGQDPQFLISFYEKMQSDKGSIPDRFSAQQFSDYHSELNMSSLELGDSALYFCASSLGEASGSGEAQYFGPGTRLLVL.

Comment on this clonotype: Here the CDR3 omits its conserved ending phenylalanine or tryptophan, so a read error is the likely source. V gene TRBV12-3 or TRBV12-4 combines with J gene TRBJ2-7, with 13 bases fitting TRBD2. The CDR3 loop spans 17 amino acids. This chain's CDR3 is CTSSLTSGRAFAHEQYL. As DNA, the CDR3 is TGTACCAGCAGTCTTACTAGCGGGAGGGCCTTTGCCCACGAGCAGTACCTC.

To note about this clonotype: The junction does not match germline at one end; this may be a read error. The V gene is TRBV20-1, the J gene TRBJ2-3, with TRBD1 matching over 12 bases. Germline V gives CDR1 DFQATT, CDR2 SNEGSKA (reference sequence). CDR3 size: 16 residues. CDR3 sequence (DNA): TGTAATGCTCGACCATCGGGACAGGGGGCGCACAATACGCAGTATTTT. Translated: CNARPSGQGAHNTQYF.